This entry features one T cell receptor beta chain sequence. Its antigen is not known. This entry comes from a study of cytomegalovirus exposure and HLA in healthy donors. Findings and caveats of the study: An analysis done earlier found most TCR beta V segments productive about 90% or about 30% of the time.

The PCR made use of 60 Vbeta and 13 Jbeta primers. Assay: immunoSEQ multiplex PCR; the TCRdb copy retains only in-frame clones and omits some. This table holds approximately 150,000 clones, roughly 80% found once. This CDR3 spans 15 amino acids. V was pared by 4 bases and J by 1 base, with 12 bases between. CDR1 and CDR2 from the germline V gene are SGHNT and YYREEE (reference sequence). Input material: PBMCs. This chain joins TRBV5-4 and TRBJ2-1, with D perhaps TRBD2 (5 bases). The sequence was obtained from a woman aged 25 to 39 in good health and CMV-seropositive. CDR3 bases: TGTGCCAGCAGCCCCCTCCCGGGGTCCTACAATGAGCAGTTCTTC. Protein product: CASSPLPGSYNEQFF. Supplemented by reference TRBV5-4 and TRBJ2-1, the full variable domain reads ETGVTQSPTHLIKTRGQQVTLRCSSQSGHNTVSWYQQALGQGPQFIFQYYREEENGRGNFPPRFSGLQFPNYSSELNVNALELDDSALYLCASSPLPGSYNEQFFGPGTRLTVL.